The 12 T cell receptor beta chains presented below share a single source sample, sequenced in a study of cytomegalovirus exposure and HLA in healthy donors. A multiplex PCR was run with 60 Vbeta primers and 13 Jbeta primers. Method: immunoSEQ multiplex PCR; TCRdb's copy keeps in-frame clones and lacks some. The sample lists around 150,000 clones, around 77% seen once, with around 1.5% in the top ten. Sequenced: PBMCs. The receptors come from a woman aged 25 to 39 in good health and CMV-seronegative.

The chain is built from TRBV9 and TRBJ2-1; TRBD2 agrees at 7 bases. Germline V gene lookup returns CDR1 SGDLS and CDR2 YYNGEE. V lost 6 bases, J lost 1 base, and 7 bases stayed unmatched. The CDR3 is 15 amino acids. CDR3 in amino acids: CASNNGGLSYNEQFF. For the CDR3, the DNA is TGTGCCAGCAACAACGGGGGGTTGTCCTACAATGAGCAGTTCTTC.

The genes are TRBV7-6 and TRBJ1-2, with D tentatively TRBD1 (5 bases). V dropped 1 base and J dropped 4 bases, with 13 bases sitting between them. The CDR3 has 15 residues. CDR1 is SGHVS and CDR2 is FNYEAQ in the germline V gene. The DNA of the CDR3 is TGTGCCAGCAGCTTAGGCCCTACGGGGGGCTATGGCTACACCTTC. Amino acid sequence: CASSLGPTGGYGYTF. Full variable domain (missing parts from reference TRBV7-6 and TRBJ1-2): GAGVSQSPRYKVTKRGQDVALRCDPISGHVSLYWYRQALGQGPEFLTYFNYEAQQDKSGLPNDRFSAERPEGSISTLTIQRTEQRDSAMYRCASSLGPTGGYGYTFGSGTRLTVV.

The genes are TRBV29-1 and TRBJ2-3; the D is unclear. Trimming took off 4 bases at V and 0 bases at J, with 14 bases between the two ends. This CDR3 is 15 amino acids long. Germline V gene lookup returns CDR1 SQVTM and CDR2 ANQGSEA. The CDR3 nucleotides read TGCAGCGTTGCCCCCCTATTGCTCAGCACAGATACGCAGTATTTT. Protein product: CSVAPLLLSTDTQYF.

CDR3 protein: CASSLQGTVAQPQHF. The CDR3 bases are TGTGCCAGCAGTTTACAGGGAACTGTCGCTCAGCCCCAGCATTTT. The J gene is TRBJ1-5, the V gene TRBV28; D is perhaps TRBD1 (5 bases). V shed 2 bases and J shed 6 bases, with 14 bases lying between them. CDR1 is MDHEN and CDR2 is SYDVKM in the germline V gene. CDR3 length equals 15 residues. Filled out from reference TRBV28 and TRBJ1-5, the complete variable domain reads DVKVTQSSRYLVKRTGEKVFLECVQDMDHENMFWYRQDPGLGLRLIYFSYDVKMKEKGDIPEGYSVSREKKERFSLILESASTNQTSMYLCASSLQGTVAQPQHFGDGTRLSIL.

This clone has more than one count but fewer than ten. The chain has TRBV19 and TRBJ1-5; TRBD1 matches at 7 bases. Losses at the gene ends were 3 bases for V and 2 bases for J; bases not matched to a gene: 4. Germline-derived CDR1 and CDR2 are LNHDA and SQIVND (reference sequence). This CDR3 region has 15 residues. DNA for the CDR3: TGTGCCAGTAGTATCACAGGGGCTGGCAATCAGCCCCAGCATTTT. It translates to CASSITGAGNQPQHF.

With respect to this clone: The same CDR3 can be traced to other DNA sequences in this sample. The chain carries TRBV29-1 and TRBJ1-1, with D perhaps TRBD1 (5 bases). Trimming took off 2 bases at V and 5 bases at J, with 9 bases between the two ends. Germline V gene sequence: CDR1 SQVTM, CDR2 ANQGSEA. The CDR3 loop spans 12 amino acids. The CDR3 loop is CSVEQGGTEAFF. CDR3 in DNA: TGCAGCGTTGAACAGGGTGGGACTGAAGCTTTCTTT.

The gene calls are TRBV19 and TRBJ1-4; 10 bases agree with TRBD1. Germline V lookup: CDR1 LNHDA, CDR2 SQIVND (reference sequence). V gave up 8 bases and J gave up 8 bases; unmatched junction bases: 8. The CDR3 has 14 amino acids. DNA of the CDR3: TGTGCCAGTGAACCGGGACAGGGGACCGAAAAACTGTTTTTT. Its translation is CASEPGQGTEKLFF.

This clone was seen a few times. The J gene is TRBJ1-1, the V gene TRBV4-2, with 7 positions matching TRBD1. V gave up 5 bases and J gave up 7 bases; unmatched junction bases: 4. From germline, CDR1 is LGHNA and CDR2 YNFKEQ. The CDR3 sequence is 12 residues long. The CDR3 sequence: CASSIRDSEAFF. For the CDR3, the DNA is TGTGCCAGCAGCATTCGGGACAGTGAAGCTTTCTTT.

This clone was picked up many times. A junction end diverges from the germline sequence, so it may reflect a read error. V gene TRBV6-1 combines with J gene TRBJ1-2; D is ambiguous. The germline V gene has CDR1 MNHNS and CDR2 SASEGT. The CDR3 consists of 12 residues. Written as DNA, the CDR3 is TGTGCCAGCAGTGTATCGGGGTCTAACAAATTTTTC. This translates into CASSVSGSNKFF.

The chain uses TRBV29-1 and TRBJ1-2; maybe TRBD1 (5 bases). The V end was cut by 2 bases, the J end by 2 bases, with 12 bases between. CDR3 length: 14 amino acids. CDR1 SQVTM and CDR2 ANQGSEA come from the germline V gene. CDR3 sequence: CSVEQGRANYGYTF. In nucleotides, the CDR3 is TGCAGCGTTGAACAGGGCAGGGCGAACTATGGCTACACCTTC.

The chain joins TRBV5-1 to TRBJ2-1, with 9 bases matching TRBD2. The CDR3 contains 16 residues. CDR1 and CDR2 (germline): SGHRS, YFSETQ. J gave up 7 bases and V 7 bases, and 15 bases lay outside the gene matches. The CDR3 here is CASAPQPLAGTNEQFF. Here the CDR3 DNA reads TGCGCCAGCGCTCCCCAACCCCTAGCGGGGACAAATGAGCAGTTCTTC.

The V gene is TRBV5-1, the J gene TRBJ2-7; 10 nucleotides agree with TRBD1. J gave up 6 bases and V 5 bases, and 8 bases lay outside the gene matches. CDR1 and CDR2 from the germline V gene are SGHRS and YFSETQ. The CDR3 runs to 14 residues. Written as DNA, the CDR3 is TGCGCCAGCAGACCGGGACAGGGGATTTCCGAGCAGTACTTC. Translating it yields CASRPGQGISEQYF.